This TCR beta chain was obtained from a study of cytomegalovirus exposure and HLA in healthy donors. Study-wide context: Membership in the Caucasian-associated ancestry cluster was found for around 81% of around 380 genotyped donors.

This clone was detected a few times. Its antigen is as yet unknown. V shed 4 bases, J shed 2 bases, and the junction held 4 bases outside the gene matches. There are 15 residues in the CDR3. Germline V gene lookup returns CDR1 SGHNT and CDR2 YYREEE (reference sequence). Findings and caveats of the study: Cytomegalovirus association was assigned to over 150 TCR beta chains.

Primers: 60 Vbeta forward and 13 Jbeta reverse. Assay used: immunoSEQ multiplex PCR; TCRdb lists only in-frame clones, some missing. The sample records about 92,000 clones, 84% being singletons. Nominal health characterized the donors when sampled, though unrecorded immune exposures were likely. The chain carries TRBV5-4 and TRBJ1-3, with TRBD1 matching 9 bases. The clonotype originates from a woman under 30 in good health and CMV-seropositive. Sequencing used PBMCs. CDR3 nucleotide sequence: TGTGCCAGCAGCAAGGGGACAGGGCCTGGAAACACCATATATTTT. Amino acid sequence: CASSKGTGPGNTIYF.